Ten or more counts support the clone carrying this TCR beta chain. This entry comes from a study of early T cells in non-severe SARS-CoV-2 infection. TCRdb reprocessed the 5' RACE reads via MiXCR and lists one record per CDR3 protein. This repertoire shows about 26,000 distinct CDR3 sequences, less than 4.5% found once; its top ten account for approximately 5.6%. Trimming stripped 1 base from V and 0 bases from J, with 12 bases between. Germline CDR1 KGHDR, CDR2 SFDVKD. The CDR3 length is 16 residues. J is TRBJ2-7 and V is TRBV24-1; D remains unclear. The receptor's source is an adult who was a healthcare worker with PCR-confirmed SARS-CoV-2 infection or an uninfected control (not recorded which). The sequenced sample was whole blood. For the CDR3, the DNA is TGTGCCACCAGTGATTTTACCGAGAGAAGCTCCTACGAGCAGTACTTC. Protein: CATSDFTERSSYEQYF.